Each of the 3 T cell receptor beta chains below was sequenced from the same sample in a study of cytomegalovirus exposure and HLA in healthy donors. With 60 Vbeta and 13 Jbeta primers, the PCR was carried out. Here immunoSEQ multiplex PCR was the method, and the copy in TCRdb shows in-frame clones only, minus some. Of some 110,000 clones listed, over 70% are singletons. The sample was PBMCs. All receptors come from a male donor in good health and CMV-seronegative.

The chain joins TRBV28 to TRBJ2-7, with a weak D call TRBD1 (6 bases). V lost 6 bases and J 4 bases, leaving 10 bases between the germline ends. CDR3 length equals 12 residues. Germline CDR1 MDHEN, CDR2 SYDVKM. Here the CDR3 reads CASRTGTYEQYF. CDR3 nucleotides: TGTGCCAGCAGGACAGGTACTTACGAGCAGTACTTC.

This clone showed up just a few times. V and J are TRBV10-3 and TRBJ2-7; maybe TRBD2 (5 bases). The CDR3 is 13 amino acids. CDR1 and CDR2 (germline): ENHRY, SYGVKD. With 6 bases removed from V and 5 bases from J, the gap between germline ends came to 14 bases. The CDR3 region has the DNA TGTGCCATCAGCCCCTATACTAGTCACGAGCAGTACTTC. Its translation is CAISPYTSHEQYF.

V is TRBV9 and J is TRBJ2-7, with 16 bases lining up with TRBD2. Germline lookup yields CDR1 SGDLS and CDR2 YYNGEE. V dropped 4 bases and J dropped 4; count of bases not matched to a gene: 11. The CDR3 is 18 residues long. The CDR3 DNA is TGTGCCAGCAGCCCAGGGACTAGCGGGAGGGCCAGGGGATACGAGCAGTACTTC. It yields the protein CASSPGTSGRARGYEQYF.